This T cell receptor beta chain appears in the sequencing data of a study of T cell responses to AZD1222 COVID-19 vaccine. The germline CDR1 and CDR2 sequences are LGHNA and YNFKEQ. The CDR3 has 14 amino acids. The V end lost 3 bases, the J end lost 0 bases, and 5 bases lay between the germline ends. In its sample, this clone was seen once. Libraries were prepared by immunoSEQ multiplex PCR; TCRdb keeps only in-frame clonotypes and omits some of them. This sample carries some 99,000 clones, roughly nine tenths of them seen once, and the ten largest clones take less than 8.5%. Material: peripheral blood, obtained on day 0 of AZD1222 vaccination. This sequence originates from an adult in good health. The J gene is TRBJ1-4, the V gene TRBV4-2; D gene uncertain. In DNA form, the CDR3 reads TGTGCCAGCAGCCACCCTTCAACTAATGAAAAACTGTTTTTT. The encoded protein is CASSHPSTNEKLFF.